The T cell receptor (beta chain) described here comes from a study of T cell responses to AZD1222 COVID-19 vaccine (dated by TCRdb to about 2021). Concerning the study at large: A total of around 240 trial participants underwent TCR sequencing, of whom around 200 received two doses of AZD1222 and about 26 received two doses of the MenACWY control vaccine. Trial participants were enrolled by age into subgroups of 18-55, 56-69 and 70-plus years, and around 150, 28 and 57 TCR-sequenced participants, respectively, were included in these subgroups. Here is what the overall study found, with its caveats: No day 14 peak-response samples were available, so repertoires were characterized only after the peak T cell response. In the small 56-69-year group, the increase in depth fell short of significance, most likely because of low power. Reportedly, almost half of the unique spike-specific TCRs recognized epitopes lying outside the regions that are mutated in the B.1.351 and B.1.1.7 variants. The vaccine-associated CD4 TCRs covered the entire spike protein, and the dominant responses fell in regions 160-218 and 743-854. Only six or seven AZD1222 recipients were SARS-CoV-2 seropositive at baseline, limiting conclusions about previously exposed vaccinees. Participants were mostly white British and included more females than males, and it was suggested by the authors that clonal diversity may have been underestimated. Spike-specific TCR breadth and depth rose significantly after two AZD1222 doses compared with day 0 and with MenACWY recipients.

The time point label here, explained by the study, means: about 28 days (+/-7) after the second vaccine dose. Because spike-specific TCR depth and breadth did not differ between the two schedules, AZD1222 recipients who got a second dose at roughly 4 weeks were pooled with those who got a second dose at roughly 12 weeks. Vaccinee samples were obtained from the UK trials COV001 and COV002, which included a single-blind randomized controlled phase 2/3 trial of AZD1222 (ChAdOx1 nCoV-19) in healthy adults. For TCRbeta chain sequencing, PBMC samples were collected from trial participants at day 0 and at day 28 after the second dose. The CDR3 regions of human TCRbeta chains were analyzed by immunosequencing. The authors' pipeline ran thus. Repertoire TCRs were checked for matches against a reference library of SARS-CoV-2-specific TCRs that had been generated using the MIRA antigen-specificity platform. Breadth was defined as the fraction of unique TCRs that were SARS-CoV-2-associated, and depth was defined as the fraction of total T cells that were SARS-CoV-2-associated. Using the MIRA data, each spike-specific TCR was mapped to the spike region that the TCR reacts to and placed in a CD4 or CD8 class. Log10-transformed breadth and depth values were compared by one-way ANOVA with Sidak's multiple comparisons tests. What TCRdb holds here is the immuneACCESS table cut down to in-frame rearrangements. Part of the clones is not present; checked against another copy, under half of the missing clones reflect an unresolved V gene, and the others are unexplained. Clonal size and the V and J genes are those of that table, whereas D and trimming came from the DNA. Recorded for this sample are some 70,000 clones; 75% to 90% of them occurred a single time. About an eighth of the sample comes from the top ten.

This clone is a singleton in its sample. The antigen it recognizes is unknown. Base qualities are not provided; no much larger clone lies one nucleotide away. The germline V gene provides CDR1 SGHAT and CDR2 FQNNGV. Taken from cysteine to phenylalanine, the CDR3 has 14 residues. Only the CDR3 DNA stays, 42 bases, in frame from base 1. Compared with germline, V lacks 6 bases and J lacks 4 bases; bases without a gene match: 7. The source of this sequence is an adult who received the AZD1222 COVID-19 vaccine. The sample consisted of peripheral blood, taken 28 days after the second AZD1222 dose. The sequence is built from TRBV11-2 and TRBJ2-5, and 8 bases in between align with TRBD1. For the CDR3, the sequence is CASRSGQGPETQYF. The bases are TGTGCCAGCAGATCCGGACAGGGACCAGAGACCCAGTACTTC.